The 24 T cell receptor beta chains below all came from one sample that was sequenced in a study of long-term antiretroviral therapy in people with HIV. The assay, immunoSEQ v3.0, was run at survey level. The data were produced by immunoSEQ multiplex PCR, yet TCRdb's version contains in-frame clones alone and is incomplete. The sample carries 15,000 to 20,000 clones, approximately 78% recorded once. Sequenced material: unsorted PBMCs, taken 0.3 years after starting antiretroviral therapy. The receptors derive from a man aged 18 to 30 with HIV.

This clone is a singleton in its sample. The rearrangement links TRBV11-3 to TRBJ2-1; D not resolved. The germline gives CDR1 SGHNT, CDR2 YENEEA. V lost 1 base and J lost 7, with 20 bases in between. This CDR3 has 17 residues. CDR3 sequence (DNA): TGTGCCAGCAGCTTAGCCCCTGGGCGGTCCCAAGCGAATGAGCAGTTCTTC. Translated: CASSLAPGRSQANEQFF.

The V gene is TRBV5-6, the J gene TRBJ2-5, with TRBD1 matching over 7 bases. TRBJ2-7 matches the DNA end more closely, so the J call is doubtful. This CDR3 comprises 12 residues. Per germline, CDR1 SGHDT and CDR2 YYEEEE. This CDR3 reads CASSWDRYEQYF. CDR3 coding DNA: TGTGCCAGCAGCTGGGACAGATACGAGCAGTACTTC.

The chain couples TRBV29-1 to TRBJ2-2; D could derive from TRBD1 or TRBD2 (5 bases each). Trimming stripped 5 bases from V and 2 bases from J, with 12 bases between. Germline loops: CDR1 SQVTM, CDR2 ANQGSEA. The CDR3 length is 14 residues. CDR3 protein: CSVLRDPNTGELFF. CDR3 sequence (DNA): TGCAGCGTTCTCCGGGACCCCAACACCGGGGAGCTGTTTTTT.

The CDR3: CASSFPRTGLETQYF. Written as DNA, the CDR3 is TGTGCCAGCAGCTTTCCCCGGACAGGGTTAGAGACCCAGTACTTC. The V call is TRBV7-2, the J call TRBJ2-5, with TRBD1 identical over 8 bases. The CDR3 covers 15 residues. With 3 bases clipped from V and 4 bases from J, the junction kept 7 bases outside the gene matches. Germline V gene lookup returns CDR1 SGHTA and CDR2 FQGNSA.

This clone was seen only a few times. The gene calls are TRBV2 and TRBJ1-2; possibly TRBD1 for D (6 bases). Germline V lookup: CDR1 SNHLY, CDR2 FYNNEI. This CDR3 contains 13 residues. Trimming took off 8 bases at V and 4 bases at J, with 14 bases between the two ends. The CDR3 sequence is CASLVDRAYGYTF. CDR3 DNA: TGTGCCAGCTTGGTGGACAGAGCCTATGGCTACACCTTC.

The chain recombines TRBV2 with TRBJ2-3; 9 nucleotides align to TRBD2. Germline V gene lookup returns CDR1 SNHLY and CDR2 FYNNEI. V gave up 9 bases and J gave up 8 bases; unmatched junction bases: 15. The CDR3 extends over 15 amino acids. CDR3 region: CASSLEGLALFTQYF. CDR3 coding DNA: TGTGCCAGTTCTTTGGAGGGACTAGCCCTATTTACGCAGTATTTT.

The rearrangement uses TRBV5-1 and TRBJ2-5, with no clear D. The CDR3 has 12 residues. CDR1 is SGHRS and CDR2 is YFSETQ in the germline V gene. V dropped 4 bases and J dropped 1 base, with 5 bases sitting between them. The CDR3 coding sequence is TGCGCCAGCAGCGTCGTCCAAGAGACCCAGTACTTC. It yields the protein CASSVVQETQYF.

The V call is TRBV5-4, the J call TRBJ2-7; D is perhaps TRBD1 (6 bases). With 3 bases removed from V and 1 base from J, the gap between germline ends came to 14 bases. This CDR3 has 15 amino acids. CDR1 is SGHNT and CDR2 is YYREEE in the germline V gene (reference sequence). CDR3 sequence: CASSSTRGKSYEQYF. Written as DNA, the CDR3 is TGTGCCAGCAGCTCGACCAGGGGAAAGTCCTACGAGCAGTACTTC.

This clone was recorded once. The chain is built from TRBV9 and TRBJ2-4; either TRBD1 or TRBD2 may fit D (5 bases each). There are 13 residues in the CDR3. V was clipped by 7 bases and J by 5 bases, with 13 bases between them. CDR1 SGDLS and CDR2 YYNGEE come from the germline V gene. CDR3 region: CASGRDGQNIQYF. In DNA form, the CDR3 reads TGTGCCAGCGGACGGGACGGCCAAAACATTCAGTACTTC.

The chain combines TRBV28 with TRBJ2-1, with TRBD2 matching 11 bases. The CDR3 length is 15 residues. Germline trimming cut 3 bases from V and 7 bases from J; bases unmatched to any gene: 5. Germline CDR1 and CDR2: MDHEN and SYDVKM. The chain's CDR3 is CASSFGTSGRNEQFF. Written as DNA, the CDR3 is TGTGCCAGCAGTTTCGGGACTAGCGGCCGAAATGAGCAGTTCTTC. The full variable domain, completed using reference TRBV28 and TRBJ2-1, is DVKVTQSSRYLVKRTGEKVFLECVQDMDHENMFWYRQDPGLGLRLIYFSYDVKMKEKGDIPEGYSVSREKKERFSLILESASTNQTSMYLCASSFGTSGRNEQFFGPGTRLTVL.

The rearrangement joins TRBV9 to TRBJ2-2; D tentatively reads TRBD1 or TRBD2 (5 bases each). This CDR3 has 17 amino acids. V was shortened by 3 bases and J by 3 bases, with 18 bases between the two germline ends. Germline V gives CDR1 SGDLS, CDR2 YYNGEE. CDR3 coding DNA: TGTGCCAGCAGCGGTGGAAGAGGGGTTTGGGACACCGGGGAGCTGTTTTTT. Translation gives CASSGGRGVWDTGELFF.

The rearrangement links TRBV6-4 to TRBJ2-5; D not resolved. The length of the CDR3 is 14 residues. Trimming pared 4 bases from V and 5 bases from J, leaving 14 bases between. Germline values: CDR1 MRHNA, CDR2 SNTAGT. CDR3 DNA: TGTGCCAGCAGTGCGGGTGTAAACGGGGAGACCCAGTACTTC. This encodes CASSAGVNGETQYF.

The chain joins TRBV30 to TRBJ1-4; 8 bases line up with TRBD1. This CDR3 contains 13 residues. Per germline, CDR1 GTSNPN and CDR2 SVGIG (reference sequence). The V segment lost 7 bases and the J segment 7 bases; nucleotides outside the gene matches: 8. The DNA of the CDR3 is TGTGCCTCCGACAGGGGTCAGGGTGAAAAACTGTTTTTT. As protein: CASDRGQGEKLFF. The variable domain in full, with the rest retrieved from reference TRBV30 and TRBJ1-4, is SQTIHQWPATLVQPVGSPLSLECTVEGTSNPNLYWYRQAAGRGLQLLFYSVGIGQISSEVPQNLSASRPQDRQFILSSKKLLLSDSGFYLCASDRGQGEKLFFGSGTQLSVL.

Here the CDR3 reads CASSQGYAGSPLHF. DNA of the CDR3: TGTGCCAGCAGCCAAGGATACGCCGGTTCACCCCTCCACTTT. The rearrangement links TRBV14 to TRBJ1-6; no definite D call. Trimming took off 1 base at V and 9 bases at J, with 10 bases between the two ends. The CDR3 consists of 14 residues. Germline CDR1 is SGHDN and CDR2 is FVKESK.

This rearrangement joins TRBV6-1 to TRBJ1-5; D is unclear. V shed 6 bases and J shed 1 base, with 13 bases lying between them. This CDR3 contains 15 residues. Per the germline V gene, CDR1 is MNHNS and CDR2 is SASEGT. The CDR3 spells CASRLNFGSNQPQHF. The CDR3 coding sequence is TGTGCCAGCAGACTGAATTTTGGGAGCAATCAGCCCCAGCATTTT.

The chain combines TRBV5-8 with TRBJ1-5, with 8 bases lining up with TRBD1. CDR3 size: 15 residues. With V trimmed by 4 bases and J by 5 bases, 8 bases remained unmatched. Germline V gives CDR1 SGHTS, CDR2 YDEGEE. CDR3 in DNA: TGTGCCAGCAGCCCTGAAGTGACAGGGGATCAGCCCCAGCATTTT. This encodes CASSPEVTGDQPQHF.

V and J are TRBV5-1 and TRBJ2-1; 13 bases are shared with TRBD2. After removal of 2 bases from V and 5 bases from J, the junction contained 1 base not matched to a gene. This CDR3 has 15 residues. Germline lookup yields CDR1 SGHRS and CDR2 YFSETQ. The CDR3 protein is CASSFGTSGNNEQFF. CDR3 DNA sequence: TGCGCCAGCAGCTTCGGGACTAGCGGGAACAATGAGCAGTTCTTC.

This rearrangement joins TRBV7-2 to TRBJ1-5; D call uncertain. V gave up 3 bases and J gave up 5 bases, with 11 bases separating them. Germline assignment: CDR1 SGHTA and CDR2 FQGNSA. The CDR3 spans 14 residues. The DNA of the CDR3 is TGTGCCAGCAGCTTTGGGAGGGATTATCAGCCCCAGCATTTT. It translates to CASSFGRDYQPQHF. Looking up the rest from reference TRBV7-2 and TRBJ1-5 gives the full variable domain: GAGVSQSPSNKVTEKGKDVELRCDPISGHTALYWYRQSLGQGLEFLIYFQGNSAPDKSGLPSDRFSAERTGGSVSTLTIQRTQQEDSAVYLCASSFGRDYQPQHFGDGTRLSIL.

The rearrangement links TRBV5-1 to TRBJ1-1; TRBD1 aligns across 7 bases. Germline V lookup: CDR1 SGHRS, CDR2 YFSETQ. The J segment lost 4 bases and the V segment lost 0 bases, leaving 6 bases of the junction unmatched. This CDR3 spans 15 amino acids. The CDR3 nucleotides read TGCGCCAGCAGCTTGGGCGGGACAGCCGCCACTGAAGCTTTCTTT. Protein: CASSLGGTAATEAFF.

The chain employs TRBV19 and TRBJ2-2, with no clear D. The CDR3 has 14 amino acids. Germline CDR1 LNHDA, CDR2 SQIVND (reference sequence). V gave up 7 bases and J gave up 1 base, with 10 bases separating them. CDR3 region: CASKWQVNTGELFF. CDR3 coding DNA: TGTGCCAGTAAGTGGCAGGTGAACACCGGGGAGCTGTTTTTT. The full variable domain, rest sourced from reference TRBV19 and TRBJ2-2, is DGGITQSPKYLFRKEGQNVTLSCEQNLNHDAMYWYRQDPGQGLRLIYYSQIVNDFQKGDIAEGYSVSREKKESFPLTVTSAQKNPTAFYLCASKWQVNTGELFFGEGSRLTVL.

This clone was picked up one time. This chain connects TRBV5-5 to TRBJ1-2; D unclear. V was cut by 10 bases and J by 0 bases, with 13 bases left in between. The germline V gene encodes CDR1 SGHKS and CDR2 YYEKEE (reference sequence). The CDR3 has 13 amino acids. The CDR3 reads CASNEAPNYGYTF. DNA of the CDR3: TGTGCCTCTAACGAGGCACCTAACTATGGCTACACCTTC.

The chain is built from TRBV5-1 and TRBJ2-3, with 7 bases lining up with TRBD1. Germline CDR1 and CDR2: SGHRS and YFSETQ. The ends lost 2 bases at V and 0 bases at J; junction bases unmatched: 9. The CDR3 loop spans 17 amino acids. As DNA, the CDR3 is TGCGCCAGCAGCTTCTGGACAGGCTCGGGCAGCACAGATACGCAGTATTTT. Protein: CASSFWTGSGSTDTQYF.

This clone was seen only once. The chain employs TRBV2 and TRBJ1-5, with 9 bases fitting TRBD1. J lost 5 bases, V lost 3 bases, and 5 bases had no gene match. The CDR3 has 15 amino acids. Germline CDR1 is SNHLY and CDR2 is FYNNEI. The CDR3 DNA is TGTGCCAGCAGTGAGGAGACAGGGGGACATCAGCCCCAGCATTTT. This gives the protein CASSEETGGHQPQHF.

This sequence joins TRBV6-5 and TRBJ1-5; no firm D call. Germline V lookup: CDR1 MNHEY, CDR2 SVGAGI. Trimming cost V 6 bases and J 0 bases, with 6 bases left between them. CDR3 length: 13 amino acids. The CDR3 protein is CASRSDSNQPQHF. In DNA, the CDR3 is TGTGCCAGCAGGTCAGATAGCAATCAGCCCCAGCATTTT.